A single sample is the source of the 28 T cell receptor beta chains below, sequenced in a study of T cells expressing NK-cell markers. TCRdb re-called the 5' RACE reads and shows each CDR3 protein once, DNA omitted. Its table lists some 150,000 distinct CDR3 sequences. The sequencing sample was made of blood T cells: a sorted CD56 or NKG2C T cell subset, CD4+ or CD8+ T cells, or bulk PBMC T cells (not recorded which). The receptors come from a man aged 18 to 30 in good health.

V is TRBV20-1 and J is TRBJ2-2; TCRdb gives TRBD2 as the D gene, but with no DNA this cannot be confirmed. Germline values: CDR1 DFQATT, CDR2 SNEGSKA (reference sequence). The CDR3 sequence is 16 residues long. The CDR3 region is CSARDQAEGNTGELFF.

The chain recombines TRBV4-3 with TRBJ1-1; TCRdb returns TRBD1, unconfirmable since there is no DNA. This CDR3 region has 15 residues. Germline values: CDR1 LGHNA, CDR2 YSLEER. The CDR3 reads CASSHPGTGLTEAFF.

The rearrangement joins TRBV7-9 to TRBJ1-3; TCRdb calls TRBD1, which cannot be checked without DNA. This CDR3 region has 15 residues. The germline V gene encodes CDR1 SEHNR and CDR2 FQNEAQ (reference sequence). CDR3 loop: CASSLGTGSGNTIYF. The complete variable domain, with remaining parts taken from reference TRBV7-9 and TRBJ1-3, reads DTGVSQNPRHKITKRGQNVTFRCDPISEHNRLYWYRQTLGQGPEFLTYFQNEAQLEKSRLLSDRFSAERPKGSFSTLEIQRTEQGDSAMYLCASSLGTGSGNTIYFGEGSWLTVV.

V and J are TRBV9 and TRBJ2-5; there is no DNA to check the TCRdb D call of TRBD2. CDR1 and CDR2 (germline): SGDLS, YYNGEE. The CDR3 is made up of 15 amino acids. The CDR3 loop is CASSTTWGAGETQYF.

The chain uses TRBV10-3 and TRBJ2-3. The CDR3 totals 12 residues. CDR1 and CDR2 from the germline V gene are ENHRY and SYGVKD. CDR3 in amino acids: CAIQVSTDTQYF.

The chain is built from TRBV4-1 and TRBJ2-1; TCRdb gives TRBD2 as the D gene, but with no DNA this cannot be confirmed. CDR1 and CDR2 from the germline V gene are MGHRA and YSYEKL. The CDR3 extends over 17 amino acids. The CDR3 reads CASSQVGSGRWDNEQFF.

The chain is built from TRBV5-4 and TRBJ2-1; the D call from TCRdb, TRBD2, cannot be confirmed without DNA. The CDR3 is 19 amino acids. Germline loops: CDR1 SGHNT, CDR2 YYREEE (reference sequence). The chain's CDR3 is CASSFRGLAAAHSYNEQFF.

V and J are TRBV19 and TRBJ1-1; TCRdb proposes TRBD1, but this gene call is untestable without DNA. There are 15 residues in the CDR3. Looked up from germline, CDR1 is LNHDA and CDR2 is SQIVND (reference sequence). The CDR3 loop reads CASSLSATMNTEAFF.

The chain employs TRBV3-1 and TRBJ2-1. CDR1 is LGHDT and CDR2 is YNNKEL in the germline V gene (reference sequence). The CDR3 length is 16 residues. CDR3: CASSQDLGGLANEQFF.

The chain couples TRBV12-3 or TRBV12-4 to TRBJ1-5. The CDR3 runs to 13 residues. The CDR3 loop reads CASSGFGNQPHHF.

CDR3 sequence: CASSSLGGRARNEQFF. The V gene is TRBV12-3 or TRBV12-4, the J gene TRBJ2-1; TCRdb designates TRBD2, a call that cannot be tested without DNA. The CDR3 totals 16 residues.

CDR3 loop: CATLEFAGTDTQYF. J is TRBJ2-3 and V is TRBV12-3 or TRBV12-4; the D call from TCRdb, TRBD1, cannot be confirmed without DNA. This CDR3 region has 14 residues.

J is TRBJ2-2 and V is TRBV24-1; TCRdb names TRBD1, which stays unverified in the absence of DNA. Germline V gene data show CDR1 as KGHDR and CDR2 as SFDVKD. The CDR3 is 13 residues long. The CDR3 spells CATGTALTGELFF.

CDR3 loop: CASSSSRVTTDTQYF. V usage is TRBV7-9 and J usage is TRBJ2-3; TCRdb gives TRBD1 as the D gene, but with no DNA this cannot be confirmed. There are 15 residues in the CDR3. Germline V gene sequence: CDR1 SEHNR, CDR2 FQNEAQ (reference sequence).

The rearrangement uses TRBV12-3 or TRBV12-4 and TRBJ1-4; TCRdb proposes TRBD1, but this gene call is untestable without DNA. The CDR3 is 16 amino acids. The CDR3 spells CASSGGQGGTNEKLFF.

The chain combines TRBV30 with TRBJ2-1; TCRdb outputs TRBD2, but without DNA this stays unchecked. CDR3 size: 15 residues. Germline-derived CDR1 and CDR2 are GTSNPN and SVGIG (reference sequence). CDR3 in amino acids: CAWSVGPSGSAEQFF.

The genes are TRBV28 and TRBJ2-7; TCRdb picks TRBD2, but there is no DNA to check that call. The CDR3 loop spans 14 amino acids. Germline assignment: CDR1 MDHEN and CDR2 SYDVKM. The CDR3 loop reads CASTYTSGSYEQYF.

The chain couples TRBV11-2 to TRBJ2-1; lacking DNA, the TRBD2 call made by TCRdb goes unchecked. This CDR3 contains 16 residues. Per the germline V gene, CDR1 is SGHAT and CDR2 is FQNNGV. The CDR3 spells CASSPAEGSNGNEQFF.

CDR3 loop: CASRPPGPNSGANVLTF. This chain connects TRBV6-2 or TRBV6-3 to TRBJ2-6; TCRdb lists TRBD1, though no DNA is available to test this call. The CDR3 has 17 residues. Germline V CDR1 and CDR2: MNHEY, SVGEGT.

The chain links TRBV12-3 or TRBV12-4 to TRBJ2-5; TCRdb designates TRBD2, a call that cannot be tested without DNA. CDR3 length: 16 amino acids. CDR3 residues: CASSSLQREGGETQYF.

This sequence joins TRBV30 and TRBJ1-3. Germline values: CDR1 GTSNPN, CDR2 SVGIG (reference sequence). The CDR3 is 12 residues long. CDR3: CAWTEGLGTIYF. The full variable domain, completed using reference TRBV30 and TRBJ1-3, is SQTIHQWPATLVQPVGSPLSLECTVEGTSNPNLYWYRQAAGRGLQLLFYSVGIGQISSEVPQNLSASRPQDRQFILSSKKLLLSDSGFYLCAWTEGLGTIYFGEGSWLTVV.

Here the CDR3 reads CASSSRQAPRFDQYF. V usage is TRBV6-5 and J usage is TRBJ2-5; no DNA is available, so the TRBD1 call from TCRdb remains unchecked. The length of the CDR3 is 15 residues. Germline CDR1 is MNHEY and CDR2 is SVGAGI.

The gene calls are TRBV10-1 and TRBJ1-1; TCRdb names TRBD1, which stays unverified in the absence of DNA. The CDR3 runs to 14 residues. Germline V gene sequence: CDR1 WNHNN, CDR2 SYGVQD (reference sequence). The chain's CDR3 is CASSDEGPGTEAFF.

CDR3 sequence reads: CASSQDRLEIDTQYF. This chain joins TRBV4-3 and TRBJ2-3; TCRdb lists TRBD2, though no DNA is available to test this call. This CDR3 contains 15 residues. The germline V gene encodes CDR1 LGHNA and CDR2 YSLEER.

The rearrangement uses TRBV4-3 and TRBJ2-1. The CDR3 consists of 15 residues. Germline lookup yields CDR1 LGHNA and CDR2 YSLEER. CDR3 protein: CASSQDLGTYNEQFF.

The CDR3 region is CASSIWDRGDNEQFF. The chain uses TRBV19 and TRBJ2-1; TCRdb names TRBD1, which stays unverified in the absence of DNA. The CDR3 is 15 amino acids. Per the germline V gene, CDR1 is LNHDA and CDR2 is SQIVND (reference sequence).

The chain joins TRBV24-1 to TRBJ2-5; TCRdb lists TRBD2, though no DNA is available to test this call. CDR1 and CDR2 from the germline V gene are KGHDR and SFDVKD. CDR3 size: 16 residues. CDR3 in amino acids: CATSDFKWVRGETQYF.

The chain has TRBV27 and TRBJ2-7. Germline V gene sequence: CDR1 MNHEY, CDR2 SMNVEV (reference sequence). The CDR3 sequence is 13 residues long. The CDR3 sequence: CASSSGLDYEQYF.